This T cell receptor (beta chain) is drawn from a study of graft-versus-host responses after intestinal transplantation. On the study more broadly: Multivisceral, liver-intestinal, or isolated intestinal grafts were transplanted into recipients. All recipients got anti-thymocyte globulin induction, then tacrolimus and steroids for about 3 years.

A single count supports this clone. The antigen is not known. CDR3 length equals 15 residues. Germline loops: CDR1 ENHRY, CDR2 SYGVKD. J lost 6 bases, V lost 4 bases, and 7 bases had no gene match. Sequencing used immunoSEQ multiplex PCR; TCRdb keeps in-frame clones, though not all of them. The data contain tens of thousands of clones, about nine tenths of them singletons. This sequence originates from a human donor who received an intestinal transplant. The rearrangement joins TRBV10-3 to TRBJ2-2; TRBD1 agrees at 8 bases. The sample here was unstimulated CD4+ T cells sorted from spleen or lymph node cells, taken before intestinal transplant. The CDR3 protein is CAISGGTGRAGELFF. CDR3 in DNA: TGTGCCATCAGTGGGGGGACAGGCAGAGCCGGGGAGCTGTTTTTT.